This record concerns one T cell receptor beta chain sequence. The antigen is unknown. The data stem from a study of chemoradiotherapy in HPV16-positive cancers. Only in-frame clones appear in the TCRdb table, and some are missing; sequencing was by immunoSEQ multiplex PCR. The table includes 17,000 or so clones, approximately 70% detected once. Repeated repertoire sampling spanned the course of chemoradiotherapy. The CDR3 consists of 12 residues. Germline V gene data show CDR1 as SEHNR and CDR2 as FQNEAQ (reference sequence). Trimming pared 1 base from V and 5 bases from J, leaving 3 bases between. The study's findings and limits: For HPV16-positive patients, expanding HPV-responsive T cells associated with longer recurrence-free survival.

The sample here was tumor tissue, taken from a patient who underwent chemoradiotherapy. This clonotype was sampled from a human donor with HPV-associated anogenital cancer. The J gene is TRBJ2-1, the V gene TRBV7-9; no reliable D call. CDR3 region: CASSLGNNEQFF. CDR3 in DNA: TGTGCCAGCAGCTTAGGGAACAATGAGCAGTTCTTC.